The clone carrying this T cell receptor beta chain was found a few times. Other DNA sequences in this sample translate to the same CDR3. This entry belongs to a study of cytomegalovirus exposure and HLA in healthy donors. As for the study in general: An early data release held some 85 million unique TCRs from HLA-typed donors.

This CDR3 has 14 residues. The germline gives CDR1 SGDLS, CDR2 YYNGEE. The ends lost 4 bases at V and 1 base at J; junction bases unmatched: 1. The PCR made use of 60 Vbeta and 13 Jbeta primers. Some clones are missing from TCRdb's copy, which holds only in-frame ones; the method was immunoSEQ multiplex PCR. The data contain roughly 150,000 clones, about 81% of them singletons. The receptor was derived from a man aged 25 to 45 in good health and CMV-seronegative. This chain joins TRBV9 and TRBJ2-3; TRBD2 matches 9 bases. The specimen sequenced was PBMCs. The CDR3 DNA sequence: TGTGCCAGCAGCTCTAGCGGGGGCACAGATACGCAGTATTTT. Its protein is CASSSSGGTDTQYF.